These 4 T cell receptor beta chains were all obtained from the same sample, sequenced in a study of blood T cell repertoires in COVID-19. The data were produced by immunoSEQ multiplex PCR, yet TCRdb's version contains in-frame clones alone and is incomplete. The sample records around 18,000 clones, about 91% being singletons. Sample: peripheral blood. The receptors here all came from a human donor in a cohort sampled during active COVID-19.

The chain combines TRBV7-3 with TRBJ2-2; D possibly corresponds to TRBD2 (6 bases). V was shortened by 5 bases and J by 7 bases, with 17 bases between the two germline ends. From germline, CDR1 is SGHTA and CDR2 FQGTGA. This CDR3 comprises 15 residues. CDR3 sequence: CASSRPGGVDGELFF. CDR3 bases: TGTGCCAGCAGCCGCCCCGGGGGTGTCGACGGGGAGCTGTTTTTT.

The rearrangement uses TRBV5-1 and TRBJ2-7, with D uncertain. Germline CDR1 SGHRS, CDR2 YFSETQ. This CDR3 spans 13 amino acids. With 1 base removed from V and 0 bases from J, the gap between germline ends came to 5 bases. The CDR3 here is CASSLPSSYEQYF. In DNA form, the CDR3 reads TGCGCCAGCAGCTTGCCGAGCTCCTACGAGCAGTACTTC. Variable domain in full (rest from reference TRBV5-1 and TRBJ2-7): KAGVTQTPRYLIKTRGQQVTLSCSPISGHRSVSWYQQTPGQGLQFLFEYFSETQRNKGNFPGRFSGRQFSNSRSEMNVSTLELGDSALYLCASSLPSSYEQYFGPGTRLTVT.

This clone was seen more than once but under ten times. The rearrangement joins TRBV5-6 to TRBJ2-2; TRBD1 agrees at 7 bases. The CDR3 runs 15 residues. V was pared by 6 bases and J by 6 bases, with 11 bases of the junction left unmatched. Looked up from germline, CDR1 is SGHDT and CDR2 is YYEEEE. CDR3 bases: TGTGCCAGCAACACCGGACAGGTGGGCCCCGGGGAGCTGTTTTTT. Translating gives CASNTGQVGPGELFF.

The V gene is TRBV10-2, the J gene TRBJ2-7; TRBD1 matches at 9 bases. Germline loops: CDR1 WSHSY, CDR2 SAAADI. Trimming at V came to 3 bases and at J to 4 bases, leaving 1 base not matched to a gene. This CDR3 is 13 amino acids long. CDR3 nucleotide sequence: TGCGCCAGCAGTGAAGGACAGGGGTACGAGCAGTACTTC. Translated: CASSEGQGYEQYF.